These T cell receptor beta chains were read from a single sample in a study of CXCR3-negative and CXCR3-positive naive CD8 T cells. Reanalyzing the 5' RACE reads, TCRdb keeps one entry per CDR3 protein, without DNA. This listing includes tens of thousands of distinct CDR3 sequences. The sample was naive CXCR3- CD8+ T cells from blood. The receptors were gathered from a human donor in good health. Some clones in this sample may be carry-over from other donors' samples. Both conserved end residues are part of each CDR3.

13	TRBV29-1	TRBJ1-2	CSTTLLDSYGYTF
13	TRBV19	TRBJ1-1	CASKAGTNTEAFF
15	TRBV6-5	TRBJ2-2	CASSSKLPNTGELFF
13	TRBV7-3	TRBJ1-1	CASRSSTNTEAFF
12	TRBV5-1	TRBJ1-1	CASSPEGPEAFF
14	TRBV12-3/TRBV12-4	TRBJ2-1	CASTGQTIGYEQFF
15	TRBV9	TRBJ2-1	CASSGSGTSVNEQFF
14	TRBV28	TRBJ2-3	CASSQTGSTDTQYF
12	TRBV27	TRBJ1-1	CASSFRGTEAFF
14	TRBV4-1	TRBJ1-1	CASSQVGDKGEAFF
17	TRBV5-5	TRBJ2-7	CASSDSVGAGLTYEQYF
14	TRBV6-5	TRBJ2-7	CASSYATGTREQYF
14	TRBV12-3/TRBV12-4	TRBJ2-1	CASTAGLPYNEQFF